This entry is about one T cell receptor (beta chain). Antigen: not known. MiXCR, run by TCRdb on the RT-PCR reads, gives a single entry per CDR3 protein. The sample holds approximately 530,000 distinct CDR3 sequences, around 7.9% seen once. The sample originates from a study of response to subunit inactivated influenza vaccine. Regarding the study as a whole: Authors suggested few new T cells are recruited by each seasonal influenza vaccination.

The sample in question was PBMCs from blood, obtained about 24 months after vaccination. This receptor was obtained from a man in his fifties or sixties who received an inactivated influenza vaccine.

CDR3 protein: CASSRRQGSSAYNEQFF. As DNA, the CDR3 is TGTGCCAGCAGCCGTCGACAGGGTAGTTCAGCCTACAATGAGCAGTTCTTC. The chain employs TRBV7-9 and TRBJ2-1, with 7 bases aligning to TRBD1. With V trimmed by 5 bases and J by 2 bases, 12 bases remained unmatched. Germline V CDR1 and CDR2: SEHNR, FQNEAQ (reference sequence). This CDR3 region has 17 residues.